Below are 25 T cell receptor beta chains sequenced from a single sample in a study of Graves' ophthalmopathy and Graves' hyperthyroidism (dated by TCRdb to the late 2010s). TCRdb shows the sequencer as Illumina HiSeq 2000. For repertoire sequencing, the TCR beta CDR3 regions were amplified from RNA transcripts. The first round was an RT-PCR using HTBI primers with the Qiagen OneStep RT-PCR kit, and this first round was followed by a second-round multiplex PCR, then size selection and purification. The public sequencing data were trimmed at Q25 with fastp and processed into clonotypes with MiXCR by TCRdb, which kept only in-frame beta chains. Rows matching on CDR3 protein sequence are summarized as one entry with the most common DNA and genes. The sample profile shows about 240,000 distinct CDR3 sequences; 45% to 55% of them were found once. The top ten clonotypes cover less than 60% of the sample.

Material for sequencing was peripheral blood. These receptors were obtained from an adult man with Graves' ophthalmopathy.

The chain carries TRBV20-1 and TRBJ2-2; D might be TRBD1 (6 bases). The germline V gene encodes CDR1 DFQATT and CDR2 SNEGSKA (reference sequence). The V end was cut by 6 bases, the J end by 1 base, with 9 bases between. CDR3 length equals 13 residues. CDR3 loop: CSAKGQNTGELFF. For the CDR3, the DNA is TGCAGTGCGAAGGGACAGAACACCGGGGAGCTGTTTTTT.

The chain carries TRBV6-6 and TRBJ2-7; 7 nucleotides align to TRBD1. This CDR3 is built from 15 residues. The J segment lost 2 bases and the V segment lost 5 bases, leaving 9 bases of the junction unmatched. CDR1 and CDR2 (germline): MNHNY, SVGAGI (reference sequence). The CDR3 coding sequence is TGTGCCAGCAGTGAATACAGGACAGGTCCCTACGAGCAGTACTTC. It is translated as CASSEYRTGPYEQYF.

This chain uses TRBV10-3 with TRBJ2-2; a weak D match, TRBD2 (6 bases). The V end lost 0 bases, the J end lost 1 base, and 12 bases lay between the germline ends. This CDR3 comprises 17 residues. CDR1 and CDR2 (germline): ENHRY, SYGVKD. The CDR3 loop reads CAISESAGNGNTGELFF. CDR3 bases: TGTGCCATCAGTGAGTCGGCGGGAAATGGGAACACCGGGGAGCTGTTTTTT.

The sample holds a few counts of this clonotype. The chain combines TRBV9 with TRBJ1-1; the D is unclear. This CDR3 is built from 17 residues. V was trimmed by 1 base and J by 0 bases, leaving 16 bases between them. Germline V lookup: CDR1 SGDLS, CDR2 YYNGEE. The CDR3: CASSVSSGGNMNTEAFF. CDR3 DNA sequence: TGTGCCAGCAGCGTAAGTTCAGGAGGGAACATGAACACTGAAGCTTTCTTT.

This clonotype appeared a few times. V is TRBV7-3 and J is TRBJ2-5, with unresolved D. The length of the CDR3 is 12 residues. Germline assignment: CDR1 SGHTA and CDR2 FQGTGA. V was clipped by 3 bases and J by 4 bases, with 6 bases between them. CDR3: CASSFEGETQYF. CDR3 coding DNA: TGTGCCAGCAGCTTTGAAGGAGAGACCCAGTACTTC. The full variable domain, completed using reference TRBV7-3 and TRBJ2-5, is GAGVSQTPSNKVTEKGKYVELRCDPISGHTALYWYRQSLGQGPEFLIYFQGTGAADDSGLPNDRFFAVRPEGSVSTLKIQRTERGDSAVYLCASSFEGETQYFGPGTRLLVL.

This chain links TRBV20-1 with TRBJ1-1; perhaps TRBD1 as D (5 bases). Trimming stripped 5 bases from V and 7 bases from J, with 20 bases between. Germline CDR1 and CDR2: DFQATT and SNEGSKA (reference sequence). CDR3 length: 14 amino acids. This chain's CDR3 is CSAFTTSPGGEAFF. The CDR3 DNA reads TGCAGTGCTTTTACGACATCCCCTGGGGGTGAAGCTTTCTTT.

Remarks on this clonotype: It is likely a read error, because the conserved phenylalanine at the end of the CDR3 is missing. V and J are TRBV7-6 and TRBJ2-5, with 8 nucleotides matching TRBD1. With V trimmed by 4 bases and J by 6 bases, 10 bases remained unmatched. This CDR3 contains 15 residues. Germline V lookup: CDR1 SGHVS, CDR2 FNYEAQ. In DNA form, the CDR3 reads TGTGCCAGCAGCTCGCCGAGGACAGGGAGAAAGACCCAGTACCTC. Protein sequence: CASSSPRTGRKTQYL.

CDR3 sequence reads: CASSEPGSEAFF. The CDR3 coding sequence is TGTGCCAGCAGTGAACCGGGCAGTGAAGCTTTCTTT. The genes are TRBV2 and TRBJ1-1; D gene unclear. Germline CDR1 and CDR2: SNHLY and FYNNEI. Trimming took 2 bases from V and 7 from J, leaving 8 bases between them. This CDR3 is 12 amino acids long.

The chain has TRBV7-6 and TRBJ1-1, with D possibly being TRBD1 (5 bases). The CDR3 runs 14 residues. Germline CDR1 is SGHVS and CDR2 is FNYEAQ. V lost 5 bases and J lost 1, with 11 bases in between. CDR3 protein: CASSNGAWNTEAFF. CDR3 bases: TGTGCCAGCAGCAACGGGGCTTGGAACACTGAAGCTTTCTTT.

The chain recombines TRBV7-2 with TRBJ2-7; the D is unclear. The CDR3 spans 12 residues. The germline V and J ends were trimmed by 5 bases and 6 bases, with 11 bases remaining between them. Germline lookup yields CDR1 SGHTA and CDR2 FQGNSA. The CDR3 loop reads CASSGISFEQYF. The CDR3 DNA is TGTGCCAGCAGCGGTATTAGTTTCGAGCAGTACTTC.

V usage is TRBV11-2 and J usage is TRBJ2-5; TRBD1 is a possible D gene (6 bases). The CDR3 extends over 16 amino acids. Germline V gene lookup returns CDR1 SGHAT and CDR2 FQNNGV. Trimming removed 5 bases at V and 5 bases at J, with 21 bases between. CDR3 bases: TGTGCCAGCAGCCCGGAACAGGGCGAGGACGGGGAGACCCAGTACTTC. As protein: CASSPEQGEDGETQYF.

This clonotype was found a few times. The CDR3 region is CASRIGQGRPRPSYEQYF. CDR3 bases: TGCGCCAGCAGAATAGGACAGGGGCGGCCACGTCCCTCCTACGAGCAGTACTTC. The chain combines TRBV5-1 with TRBJ2-7; the match to TRBD1 covers 9 bases. Germline values: CDR1 SGHRS, CDR2 YFSETQ. The V segment lost 5 bases and the J segment 0 bases; nucleotides outside the gene matches: 15. This CDR3 has 18 residues.

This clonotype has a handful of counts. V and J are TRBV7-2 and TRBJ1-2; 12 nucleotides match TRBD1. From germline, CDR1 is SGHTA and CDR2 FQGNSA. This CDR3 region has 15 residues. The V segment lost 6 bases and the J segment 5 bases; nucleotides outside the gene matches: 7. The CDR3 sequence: CASSPPGQGAYGYTF. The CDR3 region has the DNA TGTGCCAGCAGTCCTCCGGGACAGGGGGCGTATGGCTACACCTTC.

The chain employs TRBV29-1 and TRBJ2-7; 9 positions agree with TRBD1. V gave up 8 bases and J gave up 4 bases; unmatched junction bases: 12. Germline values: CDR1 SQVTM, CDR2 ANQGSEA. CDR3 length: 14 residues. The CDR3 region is CSSQADRGEYEQYF. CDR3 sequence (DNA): TGCAGCAGCCAAGCTGACAGGGGGGAGTACGAGCAGTACTTC.

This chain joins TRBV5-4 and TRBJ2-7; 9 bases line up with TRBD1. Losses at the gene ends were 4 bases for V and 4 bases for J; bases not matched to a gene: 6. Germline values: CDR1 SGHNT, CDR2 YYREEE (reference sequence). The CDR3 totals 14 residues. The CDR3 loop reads CASSGGQGPYEQYF. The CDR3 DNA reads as TGTGCCAGCAGCGGGGGACAGGGCCCGTACGAGCAGTACTTC.

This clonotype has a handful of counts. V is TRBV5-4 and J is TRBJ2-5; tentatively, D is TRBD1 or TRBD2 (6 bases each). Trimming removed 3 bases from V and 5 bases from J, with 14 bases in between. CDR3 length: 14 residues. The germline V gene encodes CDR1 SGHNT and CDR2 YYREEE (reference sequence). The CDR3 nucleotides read TGTGCCAGCAGCTACTCTAGGGGGGCTGAGACCCAGTACTTC. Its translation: CASSYSRGAETQYF.

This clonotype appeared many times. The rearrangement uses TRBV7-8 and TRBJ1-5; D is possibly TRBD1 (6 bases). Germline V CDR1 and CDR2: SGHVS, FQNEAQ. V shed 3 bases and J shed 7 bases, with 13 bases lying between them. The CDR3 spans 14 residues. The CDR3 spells CASSFAGVGQPQHF. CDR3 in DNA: TGTGCCAGCAGCTTTGCAGGGGTGGGACAGCCCCAGCATTTT.

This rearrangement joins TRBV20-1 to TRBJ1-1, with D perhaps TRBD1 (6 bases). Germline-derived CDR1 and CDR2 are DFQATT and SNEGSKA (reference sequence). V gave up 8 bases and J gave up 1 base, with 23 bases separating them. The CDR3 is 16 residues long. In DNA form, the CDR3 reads TGCAGTCCCGATAACGACAGGTCGGTCAGGAACACTGAAGCTTTCTTT. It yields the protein CSPDNDRSVRNTEAFF.

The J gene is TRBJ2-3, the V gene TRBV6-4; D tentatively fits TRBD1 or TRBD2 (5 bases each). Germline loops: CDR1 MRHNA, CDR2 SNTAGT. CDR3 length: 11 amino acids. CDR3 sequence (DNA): TGTGGGGGCAGGACTACAGATACGCAGTATTTT. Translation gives CGGRTTDTQYF.

The CDR3: CASSSAFDSNYGYTF. The CDR3 nucleotides read TGTGCCAGCAGCTCAGCCTTCGACAGTAACTATGGCTACACCTTC. The chain joins TRBV7-9 to TRBJ1-2; D might be TRBD1 (5 bases). The CDR3 totals 15 residues. Trimming cost V 4 bases and J 1 base, with 13 bases left between them. Looked up from germline, CDR1 is SEHNR and CDR2 is FQNEAQ (reference sequence). The full variable domain, rest sourced from reference TRBV7-9 and TRBJ1-2, is DTGVSQNPRHKITKRGQNVTFRCDPISEHNRLYWYRQTLGQGPEFLTYFQNEAQLEKSRLLSDRFSAERPKGSFSTLEIQRTEQGDSAMYLCASSSAFDSNYGYTFGSGTRLTVV.

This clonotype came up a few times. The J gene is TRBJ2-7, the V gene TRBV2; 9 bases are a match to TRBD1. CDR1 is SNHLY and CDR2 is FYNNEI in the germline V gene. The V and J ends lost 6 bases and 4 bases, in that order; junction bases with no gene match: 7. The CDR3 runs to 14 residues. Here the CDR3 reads CASRLTGGKYEQYF. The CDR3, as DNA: TGTGCCAGCAGACTTACAGGGGGCAAGTACGAGCAGTACTTC.

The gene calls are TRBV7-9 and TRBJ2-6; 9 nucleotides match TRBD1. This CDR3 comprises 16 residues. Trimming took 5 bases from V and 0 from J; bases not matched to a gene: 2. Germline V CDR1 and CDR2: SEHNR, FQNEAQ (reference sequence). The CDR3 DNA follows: TGTGCCAGCAGCCAGACAGGGGGCTCTGGGGCCAACGTCCTGACTTTC. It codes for CASSQTGGSGANVLTF. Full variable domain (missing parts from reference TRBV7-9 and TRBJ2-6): DTGVSQNPRHKITKRGQNVTFRCDPISEHNRLYWYRQTLGQGPEFLTYFQNEAQLEKSRLLSDRFSAERPKGSFSTLEIQRTEQGDSAMYLCASSQTGGSGANVLTFGAGSRLTVL.

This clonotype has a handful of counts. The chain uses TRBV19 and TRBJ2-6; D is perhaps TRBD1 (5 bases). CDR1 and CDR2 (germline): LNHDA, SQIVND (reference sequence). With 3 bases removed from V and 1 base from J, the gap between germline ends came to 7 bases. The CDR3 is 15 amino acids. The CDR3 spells CASSIQGSGANVLTF. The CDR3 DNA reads TGTGCCAGTAGTATTCAGGGATCTGGGGCCAACGTCCTGACTTTC.

CDR3 coding DNA: TGTGCCAGTAAGCTGGGGCTAGACACTGAAGCTTTCTTT. Residues: CASKLGLDTEAFF. V is TRBV19 and J is TRBJ1-1; TRBD1 might be the D (5 bases). This CDR3 is built from 13 residues. CDR1 is LNHDA and CDR2 is SQIVND in the germline V gene (reference sequence). Trimming took off 7 bases at V and 3 bases at J, with 12 bases between the two ends.

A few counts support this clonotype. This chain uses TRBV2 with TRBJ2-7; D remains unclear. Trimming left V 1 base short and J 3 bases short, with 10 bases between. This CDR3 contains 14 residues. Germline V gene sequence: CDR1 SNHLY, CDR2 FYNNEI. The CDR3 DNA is TGTGCCAGCAGTGAAGGACTGTTGATCTACGAGCAGTACTTC. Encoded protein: CASSEGLLIYEQYF.